Sequencing of this T cell receptor beta chain was carried out in a study of T cells in Graves' hyperthyroidism and ophthalmopathy. This clonotype has ten or more counts. The TCR beta CDR3 regions underwent amplification using RNA transcripts as the source. In the first-round RT-PCR of the TCR CDR3, the HTBI primer set was used. From the multiplex PCR reads, TCRdb called clonotypes with MiXCR, one entry per CDR3 protein. The sample has around 420,000 distinct CDR3 sequences, around a sixth seen once. The ends were cut back, 0 bases at V and 7 bases at J, with 12 bases in the middle. CDR3 length: 13 residues. CDR1 and CDR2 from the germline V gene are DFQATT and SNEGSKA (reference sequence). Stable Graves' hyperthyroidism meant no ophthalmopathy progression within 18 months.

The specimen sequenced was blood. This chain links TRBV20-1 with TRBJ1-2, with a tentative D call TRBD1 (6 bases). This TCR came from a young woman with Graves' hyperthyroidism. CDR3 region: CSARDSQGLGYTF. CDR3 sequence (DNA): TGCAGTGCTAGAGATAGCCAGGGGCTTGGCTACACCTTC.